A selection of T cell receptor beta chains follows, all from one sample in a study of spatial heterogeneity in lung cancer. TCRdb called the 5' RACE reads again in MiXCR, with one record for every CDR3 protein. The sample includes some 8,700 distinct CDR3 sequences, about 12% of them seen just once. Material: lung tumor tissue, obtained at surgery. The receptors were gathered from a male donor with early-stage non-small cell lung cancer. Both conserved end residues are part of each CDR3. Each record gives: CDR3 DNA, CDR3 protein, J gene, CDR3 length, clone size, D gene, V gene. A D gene is named only where the DNA matches it firmly. Clone size, where shown, is once, few, many, or a class for clones that have expanded.

TGCAGTGCTAGGGGGACCTATGGCACAGATACGCAGTATTTT	CSARGTYGTDTQYF	TRBJ2-3	14	medium-sized	NA	TRBV20-1
TGTGCCAGCACTCCTCGCCAGGGGTCGTCCTACAATGAGCAGTTCTTC	CASTPRQGSSYNEQFF	TRBJ2-1	16	NA	NA	TRBV6-6
TGTGCCAGCAGCCCGAACAAGGGGGCCGTCTACGAGCAGTACTTC	CASSPNKGAVYEQYF	TRBJ2-7	15	many	TRBD1	TRBV28
TGTGCCAGCAGCTTAGGCGACTTCCTCTGGGAGCAGTACTTC	CASSLGDFLWEQYF	TRBJ2-7	14	many	NA	TRBV7-9
TGTGCCAGCAGGGTGGGGGCGTATGAGACCCAGTACTTC	CASRVGAYETQYF	TRBJ2-5	13	many	NA	TRBV27
TGCAGTGCTAGACGTATCCTCCTTAGGACAGGTAACAATCAGCCCCAGCATTTT	CSARRILLRTGNNQPQHF	TRBJ1-5	18	medium-sized	TRBD1	TRBV20-1
TGCAGCGTTGAGGCAGGGACCACCGAGCAGTACTTC	CSVEAGTTEQYF	TRBJ2-7	12	many	NA	TRBV29-1
TGTGCCAGCAGCCCACTAGGGGCACAAGAGACCCAGTACTTC	CASSPLGAQETQYF	TRBJ2-5	14	few	NA	TRBV12-3/TRBV12-4
TGTGCCAGCAGTTTAATAGGCCCACTGGCGTACGAGCAGTACTTC	CASSLIGPLAYEQYF	TRBJ2-7	15	many	NA	TRBV28
TGTGCCAGCAGTTTGACAGGGCGGCTGACTGAAGCTTTCTTT	CASSLTGRLTEAFF	TRBJ1-1	14	medium-sized	TRBD1	TRBV6-1
TGTGCCAGCACCGAATCCCAGGGAGCTAATGAAAAACTGTTTTTT	CASTESQGANEKLFF	TRBJ1-4	15	many	NA	TRBV5-4
TGTGCCAGTAGTATCAAGGGGACTGGGGCCAACGTCCTGACTTTC	CASSIKGTGANVLTF	TRBJ2-6	15	many	NA	TRBV19
TGTGCCAGCAGCTGGGATCCTAGCACAGATACGCAGTATTTT	CASSWDPSTDTQYF	TRBJ2-3	14	few	NA	TRBV7-8
TGCGCCAGCAGTGTGGGTAGAGCCGCGAACAATGAGCAGTTCTTC	CASSVGRAANNEQFF	TRBJ2-1	15	many	NA	TRBV5-1
TGTGCCAGCGGCAGTAGCTCCTACAATGAGCAGTTCTTC	CASGSSSYNEQFF	TRBJ2-1	13	many	NA	TRBV11-3
TGTGCCAGCAGCGTAAGGGACTCTGGGGCCAACGTCCTGACTTTC	CASSVRDSGANVLTF	TRBJ2-6	15	many	NA	TRBV9
TGTGCCAGCACCTGGTCTGGGGCCAACGTCCTGACTTTC	CASTWSGANVLTF	TRBJ2-6	13	many	NA	TRBV6-5
TGTGCCAGCAGTTTTCTAGGGCGGCGTGAGCAGTTCTTC	CASSFLGRREQFF	TRBJ2-1	13	many	NA	TRBV6-2/TRBV6-3
TGTGCCAGCAGTTTTACTCCTACAGGGGGTCCTAATGAAAAACTGTTTTTT	CASSFTPTGGPNEKLFF	TRBJ1-4	17	many	TRBD1	TRBV28
TGTGCCAGCAGCAAAGGTCGAGCGGGAGCGGTGGACATTCAGTACTTC	CASSKGRAGAVDIQYF	TRBJ2-4	16	NA	NA	TRBV21-1
TGTGCCAGCGCAAAAGGGGGGGGGCCGGATACGCAGTATTTT	CASAKGGGPDTQYF	TRBJ2-3	14	many	NA	TRBV6-6
TGCGCCAGCAGCCCCGGGGACAGGTCCTCCTATAATTCACCCCTCCACTTT	CASSPGDRSSYNSPLHF	TRBJ1-6	17	NA	TRBD1	TRBV5-1
TGTGCCACCAGCAGAGAACAGGGGGTAAACACCGGGGAGCTGTTTTTT	CATSREQGVNTGELFF	TRBJ2-2	16	many	TRBD1	TRBV15
TGTGCCAGCAGTAAGTCTCTAGCGGTCCAAGAGACCCAGTACTTC	CASSKSLAVQETQYF	TRBJ2-5	15	many	TRBD2	TRBV12-3/TRBV12-4
TGCAGTGCTAGTTCTTTTTCAGGCGAGCAGTACTTC	CSASSFSGEQYF	TRBJ2-7	12	medium-sized	NA	TRBV20-1
TGTGCCAGCAGCGACATGTGGGACAGAAGCACAGATACGCAGTATTTT	CASSDMWDRSTDTQYF	TRBJ2-3	16	many	TRBD1	TRBV9
TGTGCCAGCAGCGTAGTAGGCCTAGCGGGAGCAGATACGCAGTATTTT	CASSVVGLAGADTQYF	TRBJ2-3	16	many	TRBD2	TRBV9
TGTGCCAGCAGCTCGGAGTCACCCCTCCACTTT	CASSSESPLHF	TRBJ1-6	11	many	NA	TRBV11-2
TGTGCCAGCAGCGAGACAGGGGGTTGGACTGAAGCTTTCTTT	CASSETGGWTEAFF	TRBJ1-1	14	medium-sized	TRBD1	TRBV27
TGCAGCGTTGGGCAGGACAGAGAGACCCAGTACTTC	CSVGQDRETQYF	TRBJ2-5	12	many	NA	TRBV29-1
TGTGCCAGCACCCTCCGGGACAGGGGCGCCCCTAAGCCCCAGCATTTT	CASTLRDRGAPKPQHF	TRBJ1-5	16	few	TRBD1	TRBV27
TGCAGCGTTCCCCAGAACCTACCGGGACAGAACTATGGCTACACCTTC	CSVPQNLPGQNYGYTF	TRBJ1-2	16	medium-sized	TRBD1	TRBV29-1
TGTGCCAGCAGTTACTCGATGACAGGGGGGACCGGGGAGCTGTTTTTT	CASSYSMTGGTGELFF	TRBJ2-2	16	NA	TRBD1	TRBV6-5
TGTGCCAGCAGTGCGGGGGCAGCCTACGAGCAGTACTTC	CASSAGAAYEQYF	TRBJ2-7	13	many	NA	TRBV25-1
TGTGCCAGCAGCCCGAGTGAGGATCAGCCCCAGCATTTT	CASSPSEDQPQHF	TRBJ1-5	13	medium-sized	NA	TRBV12-3/TRBV12-4
TGTGCCAGCAGTTTGAACTACGAGCAGTACTTC	CASSLNYEQYF	TRBJ2-7	11	many	NA	TRBV28
TGTGCCAGCAGGTGGACTAGCGGGACTAATACGCAGTATTTT	CASRWTSGTNTQYF	TRBJ2-3	14	medium-sized	TRBD2	TRBV27
TGCAGTGCTAGAGCCGCCCGGGGTAGCGGGAGGGCGAGGAATGAGCAGTTCTTC	CSARAARGSGRARNEQFF	TRBJ2-1	18	many	TRBD2	TRBV20-1
TGTGCCAGCAGTTATCCCACCGACAGGGAGAACATTCAGTACTTC	CASSYPTDRENIQYF	TRBJ2-4	15	NA	TRBD1	TRBV12-3/TRBV12-4
TGTGCCACCAGCAGAAGACTAGCGGGAGCGGAAGCAGATACGCAGTATTTT	CATSRRLAGAEADTQYF	TRBJ2-3	17	NA	TRBD2	TRBV15